This entry describes one T cell receptor beta chain. Source study methods: Amplification from reference gene primers served as the basis for estimated nucleated cell counts. TCRdb's copy holds only in-frame clones and misses some; the assay was immunoSEQ multiplex PCR. V and J calls and clone size are those listed in that table; D and trimming were worked out from the DNA. The profile shows about 200,000 clones, roughly 85% of them singletons. The sample originates from a study of blood T cell repertoires in COVID-19. Study-level information: PBMCs, B-cell-depleted T cells, or T cells provided the cDNA or gDNA that made up the material.

Germline lookup yields CDR1 SEHNR and CDR2 FQNEAQ (reference sequence). This CDR3 region has 14 residues. Deletions cut 3 bases from V and 2 bases from J, with 10 bases between. Adults between roughly 18 and 95 years of age took part from fewer than 30 US areas. Participants' reported clinical history set cohort assignment. The chain joins TRBV7-9 to TRBJ2-5, with D hard to call. Sequencing input: PBMCs or T cells enriched from blood (not recorded which). The source is a woman in her forties with acute COVID-19. The CDR3 region has the DNA TGTGCCAGCAGCTTTAGTCAGACTCAAGAGACCCAGTACTTC. Protein product: CASSFSQTQETQYF.